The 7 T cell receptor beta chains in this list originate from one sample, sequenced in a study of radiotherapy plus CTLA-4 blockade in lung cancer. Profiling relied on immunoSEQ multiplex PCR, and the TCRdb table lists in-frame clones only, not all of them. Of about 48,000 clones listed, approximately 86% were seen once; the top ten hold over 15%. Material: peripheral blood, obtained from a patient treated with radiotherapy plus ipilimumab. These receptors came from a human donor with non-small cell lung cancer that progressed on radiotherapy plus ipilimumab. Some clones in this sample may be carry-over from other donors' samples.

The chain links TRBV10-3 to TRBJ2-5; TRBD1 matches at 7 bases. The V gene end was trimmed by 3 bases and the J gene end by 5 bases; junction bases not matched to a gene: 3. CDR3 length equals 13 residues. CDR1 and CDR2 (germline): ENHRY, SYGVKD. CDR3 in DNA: TGTGCCATCAGTGAACAGGGGCGGGAGACCCAGTACTTC. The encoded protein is CAISEQGRETQYF.

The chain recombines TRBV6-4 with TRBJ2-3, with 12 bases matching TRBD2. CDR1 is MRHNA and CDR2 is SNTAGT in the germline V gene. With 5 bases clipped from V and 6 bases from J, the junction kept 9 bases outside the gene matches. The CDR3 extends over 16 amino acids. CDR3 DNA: TGTGCCAGCAGTCCCTCTAGCGGGGGGGCCAGCGATACGCAGTATTTT. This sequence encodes CASSPSSGGASDTQYF.

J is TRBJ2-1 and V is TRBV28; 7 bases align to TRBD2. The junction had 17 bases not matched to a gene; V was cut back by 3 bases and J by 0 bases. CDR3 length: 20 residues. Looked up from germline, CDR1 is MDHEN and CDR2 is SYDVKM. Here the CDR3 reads CASSLDGASGRTSSYNEQFF. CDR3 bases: TGTGCCAGCAGTTTGGACGGGGCTAGCGGACGAACCTCCTCCTACAATGAGCAGTTCTTC.

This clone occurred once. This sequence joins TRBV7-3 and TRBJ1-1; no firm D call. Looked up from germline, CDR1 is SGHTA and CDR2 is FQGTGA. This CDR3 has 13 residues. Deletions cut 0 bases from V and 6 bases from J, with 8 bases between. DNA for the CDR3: TGTGCCAGCAGCTTAACGCCTTCGGCTGAAGCTTTCTTT. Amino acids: CASSLTPSAEAFF.

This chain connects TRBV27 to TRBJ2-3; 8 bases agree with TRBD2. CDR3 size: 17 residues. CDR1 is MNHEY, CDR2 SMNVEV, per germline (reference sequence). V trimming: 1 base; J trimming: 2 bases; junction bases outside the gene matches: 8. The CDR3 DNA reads TGTGCCAGCAGTTTATGGGGGAGCGGGAGAGTCACAGATACGCAGTATTTT. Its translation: CASSLWGSGRVTDTQYF.

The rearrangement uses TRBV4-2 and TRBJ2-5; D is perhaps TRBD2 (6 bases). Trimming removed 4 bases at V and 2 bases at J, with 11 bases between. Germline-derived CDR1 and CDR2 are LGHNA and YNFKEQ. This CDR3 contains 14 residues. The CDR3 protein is CASSPGGQQETQYF. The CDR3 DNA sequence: TGTGCCAGCAGCCCCGGGGGTCAGCAAGAGACCCAGTACTTC.

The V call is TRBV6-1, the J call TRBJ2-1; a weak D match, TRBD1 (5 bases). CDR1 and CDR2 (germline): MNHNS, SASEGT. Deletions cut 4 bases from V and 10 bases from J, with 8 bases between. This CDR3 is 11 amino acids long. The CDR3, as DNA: TGTGCCAGCAGTGTGGCAGGGGAGCAGTTCTTC. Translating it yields CASSVAGEQFF.